These 18 T cell receptor beta chains originate from one sample sequenced in a study of blood T cell repertoires in COVID-19. TCRdb's table, derived via immunoSEQ multiplex PCR, lists solely in-frame clones and lacks some. The sample holds about 67,000 clones, approximately 88% seen once. Specimen: peripheral blood. Receptor source: a woman aged 60-75 years with acute or convalescent COVID-19.

The rearrangement links TRBV11-3 to TRBJ2-2; 12 nucleotides line up with TRBD2. The V segment lost 2 bases and the J segment 6 bases; nucleotides outside the gene matches: 4. Germline CDR1 and CDR2: SGHNT and YENEEA. The CDR3 runs to 16 residues. The CDR3 spells CASSLRLAGAAGELFF. DNA of the CDR3: TGTGCCAGCAGCTTAAGACTAGCGGGAGCCGCCGGGGAGCTGTTTTTT.

This chain uses TRBV7-6 with TRBJ2-1; 13 bases map to TRBD2. The J segment lost 9 bases and the V segment lost 5 bases, leaving 10 bases of the junction unmatched. Per the germline V gene, CDR1 is SGHVS and CDR2 is FNYEAQ. The CDR3 sequence is 16 residues long. CDR3 nucleotide sequence: TGTGCCAGCAGCGACTCCGGGACTAGCGGGATAGGTGAGCAGTTCTTC. It yields the protein CASSDSGTSGIGEQFF. The variable domain in full, with the rest retrieved from reference TRBV7-6 and TRBJ2-1, is GAGVSQSPRYKVTKRGQDVALRCDPISGHVSLYWYRQALGQGPEFLTYFNYEAQQDKSGLPNDRFSAERPEGSISTLTIQRTEQRDSAMYRCASSDSGTSGIGEQFFGPGTRLTVL.

Turning to this clone: This sample includes further DNA sequences coding for the same CDR3. The chain carries TRBV19 and TRBJ1-1; TRBD1 matches 8 bases. Trimming at V came to 3 bases and at J to 2 bases, leaving 2 bases not matched to a gene. CDR3 length: 14 amino acids. CDR1 is LNHDA and CDR2 is SQIVND in the germline V gene (reference sequence). CDR3 bases: TGTGCCAGTAGTATGGGGACAGGTAACACTGAAGCTTTCTTT. It is translated as CASSMGTGNTEAFF.

The chain links TRBV5-8 to TRBJ1-6; possibly TRBD1 for D (5 bases). CDR3 length: 14 amino acids. The germline CDR1 and CDR2 sequences are SGHTS and YDEGEE. V dropped 4 bases and J dropped 6 bases, with 11 bases sitting between them. CDR3 protein: CASSTDSFNSPLHF. The DNA of the CDR3 is TGTGCCAGCAGCACCGACAGTTTTAATTCACCCCTCCACTTT.

The chain joins TRBV2 to TRBJ1-4; 8 nucleotides agree with TRBD1. With 6 bases clipped from V and 6 bases from J, the junction kept 9 bases outside the gene matches. The CDR3 has 15 residues. CDR1 and CDR2 (germline): SNHLY, FYNNEI. The DNA of the CDR3 is TGTGCCAGCAGCCCTAGACAGGGGATAGATGAAAAACTGTTTTTT. This gives the protein CASSPRQGIDEKLFF. Supplemented by reference TRBV2 and TRBJ1-4, the full variable domain reads EPEVTQTPSHQVTQMGQEVILRCVPISNHLYFYWYRQILGQKVEFLVSFYNNEISEKSEIFDDQFSVERPDGSNFTLKIRSTKLEDSAMYFCASSPRQGIDEKLFFGSGTQLSVL.

The J gene is TRBJ1-2, the V gene TRBV6-5, with D uncertain. V gave up 2 bases and J gave up 1 base, with 14 bases separating them. In germline, CDR1 is MNHEY, CDR2 SVGAGI. The CDR3 extends over 16 amino acids. The CDR3 DNA follows: TGTGCCAGCAGTTACGAGTCGAGAAATCATAACTATGGCTACACCTTC. Protein product: CASSYESRNHNYGYTF.

The J gene is TRBJ2-3, the V gene TRBV5-1, with a possible D match to TRBD2 (6 bases). Looked up from germline, CDR1 is SGHRS and CDR2 is YFSETQ. V was shortened by 2 bases and J by 4 bases, with 11 bases between the two germline ends. The CDR3 runs to 14 residues. DNA for the CDR3: TGCGCCAGCAGCTTTAGGGAGGTCCCAGATACGCAGTATTTT. This gives the protein CASSFREVPDTQYF.

The rearrangement links TRBV12-5 to TRBJ2-2; D is unclear. Germline CDR1 reads LGHNT; CDR2 reads FRNRAP. Trimming stripped 0 bases from V and 4 bases from J, with 18 bases between. The CDR3 length is 18 residues. The DNA for the CDR3 is TGTGCTAGTGGTTTGGTCCCTCCCCCCCTCCGTAGCACCGGGGAGCTGTTTTTT. Translation: CASGLVPPPLRSTGELFF.

V and J are TRBV7-2 and TRBJ2-5; D is undetermined. This CDR3 has 15 amino acids. V lost 5 bases and J lost 5, with 18 bases in between. Germline V lookup: CDR1 SGHTA, CDR2 FQGNSA. This CDR3 reads CASSPERLLGETQYF. For the CDR3, the DNA is TGTGCCAGCAGCCCTGAGAGACTCCTCGGGGAGACCCAGTACTTC.

The chain employs TRBV2 and TRBJ2-2; 8 bases map to TRBD1. Looked up from germline, CDR1 is SNHLY and CDR2 is FYNNEI. The CDR3 has 15 amino acids. The junction had 7 bases not matched to a gene; V was cut back by 6 bases and J by 4 bases. The CDR3 nucleotides are TGTGCCAGCAGAGAGGACAGGGTGGTCACCGGGGAGCTGTTTTTT. It encodes CASREDRVVTGELFF.

This chain uses TRBV6-5 with TRBJ2-3; maybe TRBD1 (6 bases). The germline V gene has CDR1 MNHEY and CDR2 SVGAGI. This CDR3 comprises 16 residues. Trimming cost V 0 bases and J 2 bases, with 12 bases left between them. This CDR3 is CASSYSKRTVTDTQYF. For the CDR3, the DNA is TGTGCCAGCAGTTACTCGAAGCGGACAGTCACAGATACGCAGTATTTT.

This sequence joins TRBV6-5 and TRBJ1-5; TRBD1 might be the D (5 bases). Trimming left V 6 bases short and J 4 bases short, with 7 bases between. The CDR3 covers 12 residues. Germline V lookup: CDR1 MNHEY, CDR2 SVGAGI. The CDR3 loop is CASRTANQPQHF. The CDR3 DNA reads as TGTGCCAGCAGGACAGCGAATCAGCCCCAGCATTTT.

This chain joins TRBV12-2 and TRBJ2-7; TRBD2, the table's D call, lacks a check against the DNA. TRBV12-2 counts as a pseudogene. This CDR3 has 18 amino acids. The CDR3 here is CASRLAGAIGGRKDEQYV. Here the CDR3 DNA reads TGTGCAAGTCGCTTAGCTGGGGCAATCGGCGGGAGAAAAGACGAGCAGTACGTC.

This chain connects TRBV28 to TRBJ2-5; D is undetermined. There are 13 residues in the CDR3. In germline, CDR1 is MDHEN, CDR2 SYDVKM. Trimming took off 1 base at V and 2 bases at J, with 5 bases between the two ends. The CDR3 DNA reads TGTGCCAGCAGTTTATATACACAAGAGACCCAGTACTTC. This codes for CASSLYTQETQYF. The full variable domain, its missing parts supplied by reference TRBV28 and TRBJ2-5, is DVKVTQSSRYLVKRTGEKVFLECVQDMDHENMFWYRQDPGLGLRLIYFSYDVKMKEKGDIPEGYSVSREKKERFSLILESASTNQTSMYLCASSLYTQETQYFGPGTRLLVL.

This clone was picked up one time. This rearrangement joins TRBV29-1 to TRBJ1-1; D is undetermined. The CDR3 covers 12 residues. The germline V gene encodes CDR1 SQVTM and CDR2 ANQGSEA. V dropped 4 bases and J dropped 1 base, with 7 bases sitting between them. In DNA form, the CDR3 reads TGCAGCGTTGGTTACGGGAACACTGAAGCTTTCTTT. Its protein is CSVGYGNTEAFF.

The chain is built from TRBV7-9 and TRBJ1-2, with TRBD1 identical over 9 bases. The CDR3 is 14 residues long. V shed 1 base, J shed 9 bases, and the junction held 6 bases outside the gene matches. Looked up from germline, CDR1 is SEHNR and CDR2 is FQNEAQ (reference sequence). The CDR3 DNA reads as TGTGCCAGCAGCTTAGGAGGGACAGGGTCTCGCTACACCTTC. Translated: CASSLGGTGSRYTF. The full variable domain, in which reference TRBV7-9 and TRBJ1-2 provide the parts outside the CDR3, is DTGVSQNPRHKITKRGQNVTFRCDPISEHNRLYWYRQTLGQGPEFLTYFQNEAQLEKSRLLSDRFSAERPKGSFSTLEIQRTEQGDSAMYLCASSLGGTGSRYTFGSGTRLTVV.

The gene calls are TRBV15 and TRBJ2-2; TRBD1 matches at 9 bases. The germline gives CDR1 LNHNV, CDR2 YYDKDF (reference sequence). The CDR3 extends over 15 amino acids. Germline trimming cut 5 bases from V and 3 bases from J; bases unmatched to any gene: 4. CDR3 loop: CATSGGTGHTGELFF. CDR3 nucleotide sequence: TGTGCCACCAGCGGAGGGACAGGGCACACCGGGGAGCTGTTTTTT.

The V call is TRBV11-1, the J call TRBJ2-1, with TRBD2 matching over 12 bases. The ends lost 4 bases at V and 7 bases at J; junction bases unmatched: 5. CDR1 and CDR2 from the germline V gene are SGHAT and FQDESV (reference sequence). This CDR3 has 15 amino acids. CDR3: CASSSGLAGRNEQFF. As DNA, the CDR3 is TGTGCCAGCAGCTCCGGACTAGCGGGGCGGAATGAGCAGTTCTTC.